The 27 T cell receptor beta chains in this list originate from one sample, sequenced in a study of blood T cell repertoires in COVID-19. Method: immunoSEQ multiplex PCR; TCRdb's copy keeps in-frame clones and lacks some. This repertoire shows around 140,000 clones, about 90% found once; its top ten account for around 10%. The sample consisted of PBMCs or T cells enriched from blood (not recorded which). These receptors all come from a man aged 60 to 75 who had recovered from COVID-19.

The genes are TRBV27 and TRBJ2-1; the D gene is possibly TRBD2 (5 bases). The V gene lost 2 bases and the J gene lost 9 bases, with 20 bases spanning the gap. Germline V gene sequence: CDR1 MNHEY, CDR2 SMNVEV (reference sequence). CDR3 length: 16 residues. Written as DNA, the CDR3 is TGTGCCAGCAGTTTAACCGGCGGGTTTCGGCCGAGTGAGCAGTTCTTC. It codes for CASSLTGGFRPSEQFF.

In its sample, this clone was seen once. CDR3: CATSKGGSYEQYF. CDR3 DNA: TGTGCCACCAGCAAGGGCGGGTCCTACGAGCAGTACTTC. V gene TRBV24-1 combines with J gene TRBJ2-7, with D tentatively TRBD2 (5 bases). This CDR3 has 13 amino acids. Trimming left V 7 bases short and J 1 base short, with 10 bases between. Germline values: CDR1 KGHDR, CDR2 SFDVKD.

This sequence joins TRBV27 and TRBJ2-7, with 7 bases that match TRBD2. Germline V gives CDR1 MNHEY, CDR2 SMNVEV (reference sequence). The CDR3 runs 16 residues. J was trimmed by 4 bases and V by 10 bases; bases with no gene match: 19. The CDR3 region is CATNWRGMPSLYEQYF. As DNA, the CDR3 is TGTGCCACCAATTGGCGGGGGATGCCCTCCCTGTACGAGCAGTACTTC.

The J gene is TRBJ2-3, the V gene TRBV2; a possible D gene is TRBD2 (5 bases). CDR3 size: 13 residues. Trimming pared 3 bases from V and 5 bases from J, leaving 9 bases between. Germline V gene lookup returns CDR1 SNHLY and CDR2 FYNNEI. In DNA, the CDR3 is TGTGCCAGCAGTGAGGGGAGCCGAGATACGCAGTATTTT. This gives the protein CASSEGSRDTQYF.

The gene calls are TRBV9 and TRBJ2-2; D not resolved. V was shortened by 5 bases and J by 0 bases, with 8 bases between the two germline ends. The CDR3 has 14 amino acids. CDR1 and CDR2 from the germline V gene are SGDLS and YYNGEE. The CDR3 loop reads CASRPNTNTGELFF. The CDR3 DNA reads TGTGCCAGCAGGCCTAATACGAACACCGGGGAGCTGTTTTTT.

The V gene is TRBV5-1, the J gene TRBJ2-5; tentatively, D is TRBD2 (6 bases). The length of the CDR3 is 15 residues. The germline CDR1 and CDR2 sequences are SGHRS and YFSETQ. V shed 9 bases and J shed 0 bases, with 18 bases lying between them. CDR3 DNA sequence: TGCGCCACCTCGCCCGGGGGAGGCAACCAAGAGACCCAGTACTTC. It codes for CATSPGGGNQETQYF.

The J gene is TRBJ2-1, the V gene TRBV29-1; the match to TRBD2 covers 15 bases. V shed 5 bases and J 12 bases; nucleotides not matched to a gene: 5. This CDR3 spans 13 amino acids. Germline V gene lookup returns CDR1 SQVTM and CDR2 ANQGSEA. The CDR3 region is CSVWTSGGGLQFF. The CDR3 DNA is TGCAGCGTTTGGACTAGCGGGGGGGGATTGCAGTTCTTC.

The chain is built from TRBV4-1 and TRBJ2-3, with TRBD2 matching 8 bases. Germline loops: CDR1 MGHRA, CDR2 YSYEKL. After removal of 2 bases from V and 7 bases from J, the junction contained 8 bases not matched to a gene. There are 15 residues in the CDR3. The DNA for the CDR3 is TGCGCCAGCAGCCAAATGGAAGCTAGCGGGCATACGCAGTATTTT. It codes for CASSQMEASGHTQYF.

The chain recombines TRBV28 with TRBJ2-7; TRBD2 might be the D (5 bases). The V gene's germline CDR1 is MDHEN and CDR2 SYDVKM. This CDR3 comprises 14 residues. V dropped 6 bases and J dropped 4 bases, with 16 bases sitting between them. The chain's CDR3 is CASRAPSNFYEQYF. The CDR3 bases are TGTGCCAGCAGAGCCCCTAGCAACTTTTACGAGCAGTACTTC.

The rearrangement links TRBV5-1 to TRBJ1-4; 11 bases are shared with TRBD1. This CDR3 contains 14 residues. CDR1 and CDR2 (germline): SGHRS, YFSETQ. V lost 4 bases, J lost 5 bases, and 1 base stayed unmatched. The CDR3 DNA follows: TGCGCCAGCAGCAGGACAGGGGGCAATGAAAAACTGTTTTTT. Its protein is CASSRTGGNEKLFF.

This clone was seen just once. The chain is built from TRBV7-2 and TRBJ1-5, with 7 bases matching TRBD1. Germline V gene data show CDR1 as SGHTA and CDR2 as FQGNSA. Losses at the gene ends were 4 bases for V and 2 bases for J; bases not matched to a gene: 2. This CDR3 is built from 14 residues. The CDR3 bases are TGTGCCAGCAGCTCAAGGGGGCGCAATCAGCCCCAGCATTTT. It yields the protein CASSSRGRNQPQHF.

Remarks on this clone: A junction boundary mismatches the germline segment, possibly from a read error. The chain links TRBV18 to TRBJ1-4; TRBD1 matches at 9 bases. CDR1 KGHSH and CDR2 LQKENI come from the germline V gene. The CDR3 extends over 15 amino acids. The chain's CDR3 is CASSPEQGAPEKLFF. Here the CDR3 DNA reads TGTGCCAGTTCACCTGAACAGGGGGCGCCTGAAAAACTGTTTTTT.

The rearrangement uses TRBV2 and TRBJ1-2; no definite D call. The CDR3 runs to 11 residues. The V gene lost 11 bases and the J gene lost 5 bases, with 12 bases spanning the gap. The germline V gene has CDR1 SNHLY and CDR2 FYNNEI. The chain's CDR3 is CAETGYYGYTF. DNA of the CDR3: TGTGCCGAGACGGGGTATTATGGCTACACCTTC.

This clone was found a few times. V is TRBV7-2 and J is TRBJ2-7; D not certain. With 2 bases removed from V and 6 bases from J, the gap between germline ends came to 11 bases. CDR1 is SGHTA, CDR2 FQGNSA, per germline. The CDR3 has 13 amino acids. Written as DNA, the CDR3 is TGTGCCAGCAGCTTATATACCTCGGGCGAGCAGTACTTC. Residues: CASSLYTSGEQYF.

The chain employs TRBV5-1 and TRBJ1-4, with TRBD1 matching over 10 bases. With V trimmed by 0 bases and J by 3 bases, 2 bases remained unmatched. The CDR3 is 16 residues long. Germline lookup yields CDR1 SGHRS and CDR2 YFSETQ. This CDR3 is CASSLGQGAPNEKLFF. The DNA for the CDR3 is TGCGCCAGCAGCTTGGGACAGGGGGCGCCTAATGAAAAACTGTTTTTT.

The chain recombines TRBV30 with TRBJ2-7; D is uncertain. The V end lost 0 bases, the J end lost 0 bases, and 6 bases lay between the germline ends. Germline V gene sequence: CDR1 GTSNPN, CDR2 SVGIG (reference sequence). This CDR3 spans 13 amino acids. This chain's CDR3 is CAWSVDISYEQYF. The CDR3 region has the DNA TGTGCCTGGAGTGTTGACATCTCCTACGAGCAGTACTTC.

This CDR3 is CASLEGRGSSGSPLHF. CDR3 coding DNA: TGTGCCAGCCTCGAGGGCAGGGGAAGCAGCGGTTCACCCCTCCACTTT. The V gene is TRBV7-8, the J gene TRBJ1-6, with TRBD1 as a possible D gene (6 bases). V dropped 8 bases and J dropped 9 bases, with 23 bases sitting between them. The CDR3 spans 16 residues. Germline lookup yields CDR1 SGHVS and CDR2 FQNEAQ.

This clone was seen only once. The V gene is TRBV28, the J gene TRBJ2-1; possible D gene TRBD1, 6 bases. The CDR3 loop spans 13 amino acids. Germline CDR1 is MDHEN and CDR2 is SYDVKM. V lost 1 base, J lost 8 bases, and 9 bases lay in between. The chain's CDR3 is CASSLSYRDEQFF. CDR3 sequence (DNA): TGTGCCAGCAGTTTATCCTACAGGGATGAGCAGTTCTTC.

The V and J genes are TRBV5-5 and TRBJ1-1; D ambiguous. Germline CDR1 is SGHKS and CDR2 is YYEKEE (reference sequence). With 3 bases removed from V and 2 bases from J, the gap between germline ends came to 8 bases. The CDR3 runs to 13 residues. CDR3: CASSSGANTEAFF. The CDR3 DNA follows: TGTGCCAGCAGCTCGGGAGCCAACACTGAAGCTTTCTTT.

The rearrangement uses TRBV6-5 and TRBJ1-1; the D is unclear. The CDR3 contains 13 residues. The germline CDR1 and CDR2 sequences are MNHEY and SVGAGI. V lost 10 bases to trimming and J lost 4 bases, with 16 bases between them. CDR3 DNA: TGTGCCACCTCCCTAGGATTGTTCACTGAAGCTTTCTTT. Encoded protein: CATSLGLFTEAFF.

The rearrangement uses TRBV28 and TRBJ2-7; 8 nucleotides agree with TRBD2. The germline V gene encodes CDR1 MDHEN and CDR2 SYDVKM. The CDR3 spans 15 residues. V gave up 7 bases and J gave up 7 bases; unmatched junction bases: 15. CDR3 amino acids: CASTPGGLSGREQYF. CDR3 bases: TGTGCCAGCACCCCGGGAGGGCTGTCGGGGAGAGAGCAGTACTTC. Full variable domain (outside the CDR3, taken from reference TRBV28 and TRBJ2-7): DVKVTQSSRYLVKRTGEKVFLECVQDMDHENMFWYRQDPGLGLRLIYFSYDVKMKEKGDIPEGYSVSREKKERFSLILESASTNQTSMYLCASTPGGLSGREQYFGPGTRLTVT.

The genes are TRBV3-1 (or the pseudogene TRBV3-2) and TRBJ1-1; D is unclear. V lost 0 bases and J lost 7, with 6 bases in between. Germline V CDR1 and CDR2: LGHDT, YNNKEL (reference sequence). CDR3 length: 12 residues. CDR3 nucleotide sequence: TGTGCCAGCAGCCAAGATGCGCGTGAAGCTTTCTTT. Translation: CASSQDAREAFF.

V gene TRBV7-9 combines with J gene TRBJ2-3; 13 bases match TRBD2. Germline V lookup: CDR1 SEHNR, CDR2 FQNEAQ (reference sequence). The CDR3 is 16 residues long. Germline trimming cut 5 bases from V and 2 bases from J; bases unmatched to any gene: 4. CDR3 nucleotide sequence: TGTGCCAGCAGCCCAGGACTAGCGGGGGACACAGATACGCAGTATTTT. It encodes CASSPGLAGDTDTQYF.

The DNA of the CDR3 is TGTGCCAGCTCACCAATGGGGGCCTTTAGAATGAACACTGAAGCTTTCTTT. Its translation is CASSPMGAFRMNTEAFF. The genes are TRBV18 and TRBJ1-1; a weak D match, TRBD1 (6 bases). The CDR3 sequence is 17 residues long. V gave up 2 bases and J gave up 0 bases, with 16 bases separating them. From germline, CDR1 is KGHSH and CDR2 LQKENI.

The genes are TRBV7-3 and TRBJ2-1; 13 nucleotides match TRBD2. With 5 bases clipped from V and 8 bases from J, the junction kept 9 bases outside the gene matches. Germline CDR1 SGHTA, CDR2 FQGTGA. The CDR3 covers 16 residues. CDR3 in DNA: TGTGCCAGCAGCGCCCGACTAGCGGGAGGCCGCCATGAGCAGTTCTTC. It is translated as CASSARLAGGRHEQFF.

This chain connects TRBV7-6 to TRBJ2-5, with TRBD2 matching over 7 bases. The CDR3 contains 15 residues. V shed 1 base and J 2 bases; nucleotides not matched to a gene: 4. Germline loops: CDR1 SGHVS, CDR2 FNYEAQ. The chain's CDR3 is CASSLGGSGQETQYF. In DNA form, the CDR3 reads TGTGCCAGCAGCTTAGGCGGGAGCGGGCAAGAGACCCAGTACTTC.

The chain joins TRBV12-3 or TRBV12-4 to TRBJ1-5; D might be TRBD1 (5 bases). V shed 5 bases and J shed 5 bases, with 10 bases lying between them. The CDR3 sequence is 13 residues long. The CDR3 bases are TGTGCCAGCAGTACGACAGAGGATCAGCCCCAGCATTTT. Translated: CASSTTEDQPQHF.